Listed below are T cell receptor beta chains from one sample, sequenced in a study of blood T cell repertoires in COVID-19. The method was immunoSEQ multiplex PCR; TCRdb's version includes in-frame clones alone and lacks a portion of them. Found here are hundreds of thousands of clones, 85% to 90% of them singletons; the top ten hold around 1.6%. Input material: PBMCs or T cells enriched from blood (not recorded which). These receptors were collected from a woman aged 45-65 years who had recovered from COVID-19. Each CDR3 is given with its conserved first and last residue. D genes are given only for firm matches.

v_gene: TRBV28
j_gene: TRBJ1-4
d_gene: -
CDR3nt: TGTGCCAGCAGTTTCGAAGGGGCCCTAACTAATGAAAAACTGTTTTTT
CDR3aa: CASSFEGALTNEKLFF

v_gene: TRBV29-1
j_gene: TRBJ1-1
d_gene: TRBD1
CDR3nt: TGCAGCGCCGGGACAGGGAACACTGAAGCTTTCTTT
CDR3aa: CSAGTGNTEAFF

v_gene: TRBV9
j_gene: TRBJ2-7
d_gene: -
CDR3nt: TGTGCCAGCAGCGTAAGTAGCAGTTCCTACGAGCAGTACTTC
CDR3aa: CASSVSSSSYEQYF

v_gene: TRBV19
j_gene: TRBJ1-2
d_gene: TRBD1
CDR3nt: TGTGCCAGTAATCCACAGGGGGCGAACTATGGCTACACCTTC
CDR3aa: CASNPQGANYGYTF

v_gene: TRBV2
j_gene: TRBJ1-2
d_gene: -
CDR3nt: TGTGCCAGCAGAACTATGACAGGATCGGGGTATGGCTACACCTTC
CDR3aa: CASRTMTGSGYGYTF

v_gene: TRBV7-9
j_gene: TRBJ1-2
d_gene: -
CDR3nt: TGTGCCAGCAGCCAGGAAACCTATGGCTACACCTTC
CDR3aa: CASSQETYGYTF

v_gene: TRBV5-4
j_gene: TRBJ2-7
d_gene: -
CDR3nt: TGTGCCAGCAGCCCGGGGACACCAATAACCTACGAGCAGTACTTC
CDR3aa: CASSPGTPITYEQYF

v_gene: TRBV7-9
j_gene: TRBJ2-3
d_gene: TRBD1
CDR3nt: TGTGCCAGCAGCAGACAGGGCACTAGCACAGATACGCAGTATTTT
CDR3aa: CASSRQGTSTDTQYF

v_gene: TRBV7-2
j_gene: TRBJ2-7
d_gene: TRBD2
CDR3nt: TGTGCCAGCAGCTTCAGCGGGAATAGCTACGAGCAGTACTTC
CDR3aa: CASSFSGNSYEQYF

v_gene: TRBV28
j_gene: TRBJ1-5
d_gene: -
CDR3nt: TGTGCCAGCAGTTTAAGGGGCCTAAGGGATCGCCCCCAGCATTTT
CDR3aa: CASSLRGLRDRPQHF

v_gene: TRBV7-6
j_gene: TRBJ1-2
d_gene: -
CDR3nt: TGTGCCAGCAGCTCAGGGTCCGACTATGGCTACACCTTC
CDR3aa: CASSSGSDYGYTF

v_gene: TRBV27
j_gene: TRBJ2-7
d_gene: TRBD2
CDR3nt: TGTGCCAGCAGTTTGAGGCCCCCGCTAGCGGGAGTCACCTACGAGCAGTACTTC
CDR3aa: CASSLRPPLAGVTYEQYF

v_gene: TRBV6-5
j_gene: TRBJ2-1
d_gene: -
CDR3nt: TGTGCCAGCAGCGCTAGCGTCAATGAGCAGTTCTTC
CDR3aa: CASSASVNEQFF